This T cell receptor beta chain was identified during a study of identical twins. From the 5' RACE reads, TCRdb called clonotypes with MiXCR, one entry per CDR3 protein. The sample includes 700,000 to 950,000 distinct CDR3 sequences, roughly 12% of them seen just once. Trimming took 6 bases from V and 6 from J; bases not matched to a gene: 3. The germline V gene encodes CDR1 SGHAT and CDR2 FQNNGV. The CDR3 length is 13 residues. These data were also filed under a second study, of yellow fever vaccine responses in identical twins.

Sequenced input: PBMCs. The chain joins TRBV11-2 to TRBJ2-1; 9 positions agree with TRBD2. This TCR was recovered from a woman in her late teens or twenties in good health. CDR3 bases: TGTGCCAGCAGGCGGGGGGGAACCAATGAGCAGTTCTTC. Its protein is CASRRGGTNEQFF.